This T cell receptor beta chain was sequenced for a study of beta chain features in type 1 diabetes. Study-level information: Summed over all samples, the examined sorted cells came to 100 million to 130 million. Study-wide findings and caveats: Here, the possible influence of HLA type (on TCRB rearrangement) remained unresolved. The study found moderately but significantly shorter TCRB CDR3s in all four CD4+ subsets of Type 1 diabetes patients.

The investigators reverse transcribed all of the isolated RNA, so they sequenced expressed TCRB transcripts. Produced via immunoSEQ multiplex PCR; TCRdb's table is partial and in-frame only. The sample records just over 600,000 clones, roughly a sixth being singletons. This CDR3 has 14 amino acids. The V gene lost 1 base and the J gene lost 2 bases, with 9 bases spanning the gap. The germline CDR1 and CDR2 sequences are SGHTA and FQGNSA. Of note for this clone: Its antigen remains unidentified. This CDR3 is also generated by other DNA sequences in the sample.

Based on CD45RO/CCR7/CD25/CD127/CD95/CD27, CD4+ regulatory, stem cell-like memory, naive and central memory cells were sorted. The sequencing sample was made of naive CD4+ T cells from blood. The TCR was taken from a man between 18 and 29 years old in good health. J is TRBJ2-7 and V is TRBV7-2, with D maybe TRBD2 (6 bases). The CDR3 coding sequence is TGTGCCAGCAGCTTAGTTGGCGGGACCTACGAGCAGTACTTC. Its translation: CASSLVGGTYEQYF.